This paragraph covers one T cell receptor (beta chain) sequence. Donors had no recently reported acute infections or vaccinations and were HIV-negative. The donor cohort consisted entirely of Caucasian adults residing in Nashville, Tennessee. Genomic DNA for unsorted samples, which was extracted with the QIAamp DNA Blood Mini kit, came from about 90 million PBMCs. This record comes from a study of shared clonotypes between healthy human individuals. CDR1 and CDR2 from the germline V gene are SGHRS and YFSETQ. V lost 4 bases, J lost 3 bases, and 9 bases stayed unmatched. The CDR3 is made up of 15 amino acids. As handled by the study authors: Filtering differed for immunoSEQ, which gave only junction sequences without quality scores. The protocol was immunoSEQ multiplex PCR, while the TCRdb copy is restricted to in-frame clones and leaves out a portion. V, J and clone size were drawn from that table, and D and trimming were deduced from the DNA. This table holds fewer than 550,000 clones, over 75% found once.

The sequenced sample consisted of PBMCs. This TCR was recovered from a woman between 40 and 55 years old in good health. Some clones in this sample may be carry-over from other donors' samples. This chain connects TRBV5-1 to TRBJ2-5; 7 bases match TRBD1. The CDR3: CASSTGTALEETQYF. The CDR3 DNA is TGCGCCAGCAGCACGGGGACAGCGCTGGAAGAGACCCAGTACTTC.